These 14 T cell receptor beta chains originate from one sample sequenced in a study of blood T cell repertoires in COVID-19. This table comes from immunoSEQ multiplex PCR, and its TCRdb copy is limited to in-frame clones, with some not included. The sample comprises 95,000 to 150,000 clones, about 79% of which are singletons, and around 4.5% rests with the top ten. Sequencing used peripheral blood. The receptors were sampled from a woman aged 70 to 79 with acute or convalescent COVID-19.

V usage is TRBV5-1 and J usage is TRBJ1-3, with 10 bases fitting TRBD1. Germline CDR1 is SGHRS and CDR2 is YFSETQ. Trimming removed 4 bases from V and 3 bases from J; junction bases left unmatched: 7. This CDR3 contains 16 residues. This CDR3 is CASSQEGQGDGNTIYF. The CDR3, as DNA: TGCGCCAGCAGCCAGGAAGGACAGGGGGATGGAAACACCATATATTTT.

The V call is TRBV19, the J call TRBJ2-7; 13 bases align to TRBD2. The CDR3 runs 16 residues. The junction had 6 bases not matched to a gene; V was cut back by 7 bases and J by 0 bases. Germline V gives CDR1 LNHDA, CDR2 SQIVND (reference sequence). CDR3 residues: CASKGTSGGASYEQYF. CDR3 coding DNA: TGTGCCAGTAAGGGAACTAGCGGGGGGGCCTCCTACGAGCAGTACTTC.

This chain uses TRBV5-5 with TRBJ2-7; 9 bases match TRBD1. Germline V gene lookup returns CDR1 SGHKS and CDR2 YYEKEE (reference sequence). CDR3 length: 17 amino acids. Trimming removed 0 bases from V and 2 bases from J; junction bases left unmatched: 9. Here the CDR3 DNA reads TGTGCCAGCAGCTTGGATTGGGGGACAGGGTGGGCCTACGAGCAGTACTTC. It encodes CASSLDWGTGWAYEQYF.

The J gene is TRBJ2-2, the V gene TRBV23-1; TRBD2 matches 12 bases. TRBV23-1 is an ORF; its function is uncertain. The CDR3 totals 18 residues. V was pared by 7 bases and J by 2 bases, with 11 bases of the junction left unmatched. The CDR3 protein is CASTRRTSGDCNTGELFF. The CDR3 region has the DNA TGCGCCAGCACCCGCCGGACTAGCGGGGACTGCAACACCGGGGAGCTGTTTTTT.

The chain joins TRBV2 to TRBJ1-6; D is undetermined. This CDR3 is 13 amino acids long. The germline V gene has CDR1 SNHLY and CDR2 FYNNEI. Trimming removed 3 bases at V and 10 bases at J, with 10 bases between. CDR3 DNA sequence: TGTGCCAGCAGTGAGAGAACGGGGTCACCCCTCCACTTT. Translated, it gives CASSERTGSPLHF.

The chain couples TRBV19 to TRBJ1-1, with 8 bases aligning to TRBD1. Unmatched junction bases numbered 4, after V lost 3 bases and J lost 4 bases. Germline loops: CDR1 LNHDA, CDR2 SQIVND (reference sequence). The CDR3 has 14 residues. The CDR3 spells CASSIQGAFTEAFF. CDR3 in DNA: TGTGCCAGTAGTATCCAGGGGGCGTTCACTGAAGCTTTCTTT.

This clone was counted a few times. The chain is built from TRBV29-1 and TRBJ1-1; no reliable D call. The germline gives CDR1 SQVTM, CDR2 ANQGSEA. V was trimmed by 5 bases and J by 3 bases, leaving 13 bases between them. This CDR3 region has 13 residues. This CDR3 is CSVSVREDTEAFF. The CDR3 coding sequence is TGCAGCGTTTCGGTTAGGGAGGACACTGAAGCTTTCTTT.

V is TRBV25-1 and J is TRBJ1-2, with D possibly TRBD1 on 5 matching bases. This CDR3 is 15 amino acids long. Trimming removed 1 base at V and 4 bases at J, with 13 bases between. Germline loops: CDR1 MGHDK, CDR2 SYGVNS. In DNA form, the CDR3 reads TGTGCCAGCAGTGAATCAGGGTCCAGATCCTATGGCTACACCTTC. Its protein is CASSESGSRSYGYTF.

The J gene is TRBJ2-5, the V gene TRBV7-2; D is ambiguous. Germline values: CDR1 SGHTA, CDR2 FQGNSA. This CDR3 spans 13 amino acids. V shed 2 bases and J shed 4 bases, with 8 bases lying between them. The CDR3 DNA follows: TGTGCCAGCAGCTTACGAGTTGGAGAGACCCAGTACTTC. Translating it yields CASSLRVGETQYF.

V gene TRBV21-1 combines with J gene TRBJ1-5. TRBV21-1 is a listed pseudogene. The length of the CDR3 is 15 residues. CDR3 sequence: CASSKAFWGDQPQHF. CDR3 DNA sequence: TGTGCCAGCAGCAAAGCTTTCTGGGGGGATCAGCCCCAGCATTTT.

V usage is TRBV3-1 (or the pseudogene TRBV3-2) and J usage is TRBJ1-1; 9 nucleotides align to TRBD1. Germline CDR1 and CDR2: LGHDT and YNNKEL (reference sequence). This CDR3 comprises 13 residues. V trimming: 3 bases; J trimming: 10 bases; junction bases outside the gene matches: 6. The CDR3 loop is CASSQGQGERAFF. CDR3 nucleotides: TGTGCCAGCAGCCAGGGACAGGGTGAGAGAGCTTTCTTT.

The V and J genes are TRBV3-1 (or the pseudogene TRBV3-2) and TRBJ1-1; D possibly corresponds to TRBD1 (5 bases). Germline V CDR1 and CDR2: LGHDT, YNNKEL (reference sequence). The V end was cut by 5 bases, the J end by 4 bases, with 20 bases between. This CDR3 comprises 16 residues. CDR3 coding DNA: TGTGCCAGCAGCGCCCCTGAGACTAGGGGTGGCACTGAAGCTTTCTTT. Protein sequence: CASSAPETRGGTEAFF.

The V and J genes are TRBV2 and TRBJ1-1; 7 nucleotides agree with TRBD1. J lost 5 bases, V lost 6 bases, and 3 bases had no gene match. The V gene's germline CDR1 is SNHLY and CDR2 FYNNEI. This CDR3 is 12 amino acids long. CDR3 amino acids: CASRRGLTEAFF. The CDR3 DNA reads TGTGCCAGCAGAAGGGGGCTGACTGAAGCTTTCTTT.

The chain has TRBV3-1 (or the pseudogene TRBV3-2) and TRBJ1-1; the match to TRBD1 covers 7 bases. The CDR3 length is 15 residues. CDR1 and CDR2 from the germline V gene are LGHDT and YNNKEL (reference sequence). V dropped 5 bases and J dropped 1; count of bases not matched to a gene: 7. The chain's CDR3 is CASSSYRDRNTEAFF. The CDR3 nucleotides read TGTGCCAGCAGCTCATACCGGGACAGGAACACTGAAGCTTTCTTT.